The 20 T cell receptor beta chains in this list originate from one sample, sequenced in a study of blood T cell repertoires in COVID-19. Assay: immunoSEQ multiplex PCR; the TCRdb copy retains only in-frame clones and omits some. The sample lists approximately 670,000 clones, 85% to 90% occurring once. The sequencing sample was made of peripheral blood. These receptors all stem from a young woman with acute or convalescent COVID-19.

This clone showed up just a few times. V gene TRBV19 combines with J gene TRBJ2-7; D perhaps matches TRBD2 (5 bases). CDR1 is LNHDA, CDR2 SQIVND, per germline (reference sequence). Trimming took off 6 bases at V and 1 base at J, with 16 bases between the two ends. The CDR3 totals 15 residues. CDR3: CASSPKKLGSYEQYF. Here the CDR3 DNA reads TGTGCCAGTAGCCCCAAGAAACTAGGGTCCTACGAGCAGTACTTC.

V usage is TRBV19 and J usage is TRBJ2-1; a weak D match, TRBD2 (6 bases). CDR1 and CDR2 from the germline V gene are LNHDA and SQIVND (reference sequence). This CDR3 is built from 16 residues. V was clipped by 3 bases and J by 5 bases, with 17 bases between them. CDR3 nucleotides: TGTGCCAGTAGTATCTTCGGCGGGAAGGGCGACAATGAGCAGTTCTTC. Amino acids: CASSIFGGKGDNEQFF.

The chain combines TRBV20-1 with TRBJ2-7, with no clear D. The germline V gene encodes CDR1 DFQATT and CDR2 SNEGSKA (reference sequence). This CDR3 has 11 amino acids. The V end lost 5 bases, the J end lost 3 bases, and 8 bases lay between the germline ends. In DNA form, the CDR3 reads TGCAGTGCTCGAAAACTCTACGAGCAGTACTTC. Its translation is CSARKLYEQYF.

This clone was counted between two and nine times. This chain connects TRBV28 to TRBJ1-3, with 8 bases identical to TRBD1. The germline gives CDR1 MDHEN, CDR2 SYDVKM. J gave up 4 bases and V 3 bases, and 11 bases lay outside the gene matches. The CDR3 extends over 17 amino acids. The CDR3 coding sequence is TGTGCCAGCAGTTTTGGTCCGCAGGGGGCGGAGGGAAACACCATATATTTT. This encodes CASSFGPQGAEGNTIYF.

V and J are TRBV5-5 and TRBJ1-5, with D unclear. The CDR3 has 13 residues. The V end was cut by 0 bases, the J end by 4 bases, with 5 bases between. Per the germline V gene, CDR1 is SGHKS and CDR2 is YYEKEE (reference sequence). This chain's CDR3 is CASSLDPNQPQHF. In nucleotides, the CDR3 is TGTGCCAGCAGCTTGGATCCAAATCAGCCCCAGCATTTT.

The chain carries TRBV12-5 and TRBJ2-1; 7 bases agree with TRBD1. The J segment lost 5 bases and the V segment lost 5 bases, leaving 9 bases of the junction unmatched. This CDR3 is 15 amino acids long. Per the germline V gene, CDR1 is LGHNT and CDR2 is FRNRAP. CDR3 residues: CASGTPETGNNEQFF. CDR3 DNA: TGTGCTAGTGGTACGCCGGAGACAGGGAACAATGAGCAGTTCTTC.

The J gene is TRBJ1-1, the V gene TRBV4-1; 7 nucleotides align to TRBD1. Losses at the gene ends were 4 bases for V and 1 base for J; bases not matched to a gene: 12. From germline, CDR1 is MGHRA and CDR2 YSYEKL. This CDR3 region has 17 residues. CDR3 region: CASSRPTGQFWNTEAFF. CDR3 bases: TGCGCCAGCAGCCGCCCGACGGGACAGTTCTGGAACACTGAAGCTTTCTTT.

This chain uses TRBV6-5 with TRBJ1-1, with unresolved D. Germline V gene data show CDR1 as MNHEY and CDR2 as SVGAGI. Trimming pared 6 bases from V and 1 base from J, leaving 15 bases between. This CDR3 has 15 amino acids. The CDR3 nucleotides read TGTGCCAGCAGAGCGATGCTTTTGGGGAACACTGAAGCTTTCTTT. It encodes CASRAMLLGNTEAFF.

V usage is TRBV6-5 and J usage is TRBJ1-4; no reliable D call. The CDR3 sequence is 13 residues long. Trimming took 2 bases from V and 10 from J, leaving 11 bases between them. CDR1 and CDR2 from the germline V gene are MNHEY and SVGAGI. In DNA, the CDR3 is TGTGCCAGCAGTTACAAGTCCGGAGGAAAACTGTTTTTT. This codes for CASSYKSGGKLFF.

A single count supports this clone. CDR3 in DNA: TGCGCCAGCAGCCAAGTTGACTCGGGGTTAAAAGGCGGCTACACCTTC. Its translation: CASSQVDSGLKGGYTF. The rearrangement joins TRBV4-1 to TRBJ1-2; D remains ambiguous. Germline V gives CDR1 MGHRA, CDR2 YSYEKL. Trimming removed 1 base at V and 8 bases at J, with 20 bases between. CDR3 size: 16 residues.

This clone was counted a few times. The gene calls are TRBV7-8 and TRBJ1-3; TRBD1 is a possible D gene (6 bases). CDR3 length equals 15 residues. V shed 3 bases and J shed 1 base, with 10 bases lying between them. Germline loops: CDR1 SGHVS, CDR2 FQNEAQ. The CDR3 coding sequence is TGTGCCAGCAGCTTCAGGGGACGGTCTGGAAACACCATATATTTT. Translated, it gives CASSFRGRSGNTIYF.

V is TRBV7-2 and J is TRBJ2-1, with D maybe TRBD2 (7 bases). Germline CDR1 SGHTA, CDR2 FQGNSA. The CDR3 consists of 15 residues. The germline V and J ends were trimmed by 5 bases and 5 bases, with 16 bases remaining between them. DNA of the CDR3: TGTGCCAGCAGCAAAGGGGGGGCTGGGGACAATGAGCAGTTCTTC. The encoded protein is CASSKGGAGDNEQFF.

The rearrangement uses TRBV6-4 and TRBJ2-1; 12 bases line up with TRBD2. The V and J ends lost 3 bases and 7 bases, in that order; junction bases with no gene match: 4. There are 15 residues in the CDR3. Germline V gene sequence: CDR1 MRHNA, CDR2 SNTAGT. The chain's CDR3 is CASSETSGGRNEQFF. CDR3 nucleotides: TGTGCCAGCAGTGAAACTAGCGGGGGGAGAAATGAGCAGTTCTTC.

This chain uses TRBV24-1 with TRBJ2-7, with a tentative D call TRBD1 (6 bases). From germline, CDR1 is KGHDR and CDR2 SFDVKD. The CDR3 extends over 13 amino acids. V was pared by 9 bases and J by 0 bases, with 11 bases between. DNA for the CDR3: TGTGCCACCCCTTCCAGGGGCTCCTACGAGCAGTACTTC. Amino acids: CATPSRGSYEQYF.

CDR3 sequence: CATGRGTGELFF. Here the CDR3 DNA reads TGTGCCACTGGGAGAGGCACCGGGGAGCTGTTTTTT. The gene calls are TRBV2 and TRBJ2-2; TRBD2 is a possible D gene (5 bases). CDR1 and CDR2 from the germline V gene are SNHLY and FYNNEI. V was trimmed by 10 bases and J by 4 bases, leaving 10 bases between them. CDR3 size: 12 residues.

The chain has TRBV6-5 and TRBJ1-2, with 7 bases aligning to TRBD1. This CDR3 region has 15 residues. CDR1 is MNHEY, CDR2 SVGAGI, per germline. V trimming: 0 bases; J trimming: 3 bases; junction bases outside the gene matches: 4. CDR3 nucleotides: TGTGCCAGCAGTTACTCGACAGGGTTTGACTATGGCTACACCTTC. It is translated as CASSYSTGFDYGYTF.

The chain has TRBV19 and TRBJ2-7, with 7 bases matching TRBD1. In germline, CDR1 is LNHDA, CDR2 SQIVND (reference sequence). Germline trimming cut 6 bases from V and 5 bases from J; bases unmatched to any gene: 4. This CDR3 region has 12 residues. The CDR3: CASSHDRDEQYF. Here the CDR3 DNA reads TGTGCCAGTAGCCACGACAGGGACGAGCAGTACTTC.

The chain has TRBV5-6 and TRBJ2-7, with 11 bases lining up with TRBD1. V shed 4 bases and J 2 bases; nucleotides not matched to a gene: 5. Germline V gene lookup returns CDR1 SGHDT and CDR2 YYEEEE. The CDR3 sequence is 15 residues long. CDR3 in DNA: TGTGCCAGCAGCGGGGGGACAGGGGGAGCCTACGAGCAGTACTTC. Its translation is CASSGGTGGAYEQYF. Drawing the rest from reference TRBV5-6 and TRBJ2-7, the complete variable domain is DAGVTQSPTHLIKTRGQQVTLRCSPKSGHDTVSWYQQALGQGPQFIFQYYEEEERQRGNFPDRFSGHQFPNYSSELNVNALLLGDSALYLCASSGGTGGAYEQYFGPGTRLTVT.

V usage is TRBV11-2 and J usage is TRBJ1-1, with 8 positions matching TRBD1. The CDR3 spans 15 residues. Germline V gene lookup returns CDR1 SGHAT and CDR2 FQNNGV. Unmatched junction bases numbered 5, after V lost 4 bases and J lost 1 base. DNA for the CDR3: TGTGCCAGCAGCTCGACAGGGGTTGGGAACACTGAAGCTTTCTTT. Translated: CASSSTGVGNTEAFF.

V usage is TRBV6-5 and J usage is TRBJ1-3; a possible D gene is TRBD1 (6 bases). The V end lost 0 bases, the J end lost 4 bases, and 13 bases lay between the germline ends. Germline V CDR1 and CDR2: MNHEY, SVGAGI. This CDR3 is built from 16 residues. CDR3 nucleotides: TGTGCCAGCAGTTACTCGAGGCAGGGGAGCGGAAACACCATATATTTT. This translates into CASSYSRQGSGNTIYF.